The entry that follows covers one TCR beta chain sequence. These data come from a study of blood T cell repertoires in COVID-19. Study overall: The study drew acute and convalescent COVID-19 samples from the United States, Italy and Spain. Nucleic acid was either cDNA or gDNA, and it came from T cells, B-cell-depleted T cells, or PBMCs.

J gave up 6 bases and V 5 bases, and 12 bases lay outside the gene matches. The V gene's germline CDR1 is SGHVS and CDR2 FQNEAQ. The CDR3 is 16 amino acids. Methods used by the authors: Reference gene primer amplification gave estimated nucleated cell counts. Clones were sequenced by immunoSEQ multiplex PCR, and TCRdb holds only the in-frame ones, with some missing. V, J and clone size are taken as reported in that table, and D and trimming were inferred from the DNA itself. The sample yields roughly 260,000 clones, about 89% seen once. The chain recombines TRBV7-8 with TRBJ2-2; 7 bases agree with TRBD1. This sequence originates from a man aged 35 to 55 who had recovered from COVID-19. The sample consisted of peripheral blood. The DNA for the CDR3 is TGTGCCAGCAGCGCCCCCGGGACAGAAGGAGCCGGGGAGCTGTTTTTT. Its translation: CASSAPGTEGAGELFF.